Presented here are 10 T cell receptor beta chains from one specimen sequenced in a study of OX40 agonist ivuxolimab in advanced cancers. The assay was immunoSEQ multiplex PCR, and TCRdb's table has in-frame clones only and misses some. The sample records 40,000 or so clones, about 85% being singletons. Material: CD4+ or CD8+ T cells sorted from blood, obtained in a trial of the OX40 agonist ivuxolimab. These receptors were taken from an adult with an advanced solid tumor such as melanoma, head and neck, liver or kidney cancer.

CDR3 in amino acids: CASSLDQAGELFF. CDR3 bases: TGTGCCAGCAGCTTAGATCAGGCCGGGGAGCTGTTTTTT. The gene calls are TRBV7-6 and TRBJ2-2; D is uncertain. The CDR3 is made up of 13 amino acids. With 1 base removed from V and 6 bases from J, the gap between germline ends came to 6 bases. CDR1 is SGHVS, CDR2 FNYEAQ, per germline. The whole variable domain, remainder taken from reference TRBV7-6 and TRBJ2-2, is GAGVSQSPRYKVTKRGQDVALRCDPISGHVSLYWYRQALGQGPEFLTYFNYEAQQDKSGLPNDRFSAERPEGSISTLTIQRTEQRDSAMYRCASSLDQAGELFFGEGSRLTVL.

This chain links TRBV28 with TRBJ1-2; D is uncertain. The CDR3 runs to 15 residues. Germline loops: CDR1 MDHEN, CDR2 SYDVKM. V was pared by 2 bases and J by 3 bases, with 13 bases between. CDR3 DNA sequence: TGTGCCAGCAGTTTACCAAGGAACGCCGACTATGGCTACACCTTC. It yields the protein CASSLPRNADYGYTF.

V is TRBV10-1 and J is TRBJ2-4, with D tentatively TRBD2 (5 bases). CDR1 is WNHNN, CDR2 SYGVQD, per germline (reference sequence). V lost 4 bases and J lost 7, with 8 bases in between. The CDR3 contains 12 residues. CDR3 loop: CASSAGGNIQYF. Written as DNA, the CDR3 is TGCGCCAGCAGTGCCGGCGGGAACATTCAGTACTTC.

The J gene is TRBJ1-4, the V gene TRBV19; 9 bases align to TRBD1. CDR1 is LNHDA, CDR2 SQIVND, per germline (reference sequence). Unmatched junction bases numbered 25, after V lost 10 bases and J lost 13 bases. The CDR3 totals 17 residues. The CDR3 DNA is TGTGCCAATCACAGGGACAGGGTCCATTTGGCGGCGAAAGTACTGTTTTTT. Translation: CANHRDRVHLAAKVLFF.

The rearrangement uses TRBV6-5 and TRBJ1-1, with D tentatively TRBD1 (5 bases). The germline V and J ends were trimmed by 4 bases and 8 bases, with 17 bases remaining between them. There are 14 residues in the CDR3. Germline CDR1 reads MNHEY; CDR2 reads SVGAGI. The CDR3 region is CASSFNARAGEAFF. The CDR3 DNA follows: TGTGCCAGCAGTTTTAACGCCAGGGCCGGGGAAGCTTTCTTT.

The V and J genes are TRBV11-3 and TRBJ1-1; 9 nucleotides agree with TRBD1. V shed 4 bases, J shed 1 base, and the junction held 1 base outside the gene matches. This CDR3 is 14 amino acids long. Looked up from germline, CDR1 is SGHNT and CDR2 is YENEEA. CDR3 residues: CASSWTGANTEAFF. The CDR3 DNA is TGTGCCAGCAGCTGGACAGGGGCGAACACTGAAGCTTTCTTT. The complete variable domain, with remaining parts taken from reference TRBV11-3 and TRBJ1-1, reads EAGVVQSPRYKIIEKKQPVAFWCNPISGHNTLYWYLQNLGQGPELLIRYENEEAVDDSQLPKDRFSAERLKGVDSTLKIQPAELGDSAVYLCASSWTGANTEAFFGQGTRLTVV.

This chain links TRBV18 with TRBJ2-7; possibly TRBD2 for D (6 bases). The germline V and J ends were trimmed by 2 bases and 6 bases, with 17 bases remaining between them. This CDR3 comprises 15 residues. Germline lookup yields CDR1 KGHSH and CDR2 LQKENI. The CDR3 loop is CASSPVGLRGSEQYF. The DNA of the CDR3 is TGTGCCAGCTCACCAGTGGGACTTAGGGGTTCCGAGCAGTACTTC.

This clone was counted only a few times. CDR3 nucleotides: TGCGCCAGCAGCTTGGAGGGGACAGGGCTGGCTTTCTTT. Translation: CASSLEGTGLAFF. The J gene is TRBJ1-1, the V gene TRBV5-1; 9 positions agree with TRBD1. The CDR3 covers 13 residues. The ends lost 0 bases at V and 11 bases at J; junction bases unmatched: 5. CDR1 is SGHRS and CDR2 is YFSETQ in the germline V gene.

This clone came up once. This sequence joins TRBV29-1 and TRBJ2-3; TRBD2 agrees at 8 bases. CDR3 size: 14 residues. Per the germline V gene, CDR1 is SQVTM and CDR2 is ANQGSEA. J lost 2 bases, V lost 7 bases, and 8 bases had no gene match. CDR3: CSGRGGRTTDTQYF. DNA of the CDR3: TGCAGCGGGAGGGGCGGGAGGACCACAGATACGCAGTATTTT.

The J gene is TRBJ1-3, the V gene TRBV13; the match to TRBD1 covers 10 bases. J was trimmed by 1 base and V by 5 bases; bases with no gene match: 8. The V gene's germline CDR1 is PRHDT and CDR2 FYEKMQ (reference sequence). The CDR3 is 17 residues long. The CDR3 coding sequence is TGTGCCAGCAGCCGCGTCGGACAGGGGGTATCTGGAAACACCATATATTTT. This encodes CASSRVGQGVSGNTIYF.